These 18 T cell receptor beta chains share one sample of origin, sequenced in a study of response to subunit inactivated influenza vaccine. TCRdb used MiXCR to reprocess the RT-PCR reads, holding one entry per CDR3 protein. The table shows more than 700,000 distinct CDR3 sequences, with approximately 21% occurring only once. The specimen comprised PBMCs from blood, sampled roughly 5 days after vaccination. The receptor source for this set is a man aged 50 or older who received an inactivated influenza vaccine.

The rearrangement links TRBV7-2 to TRBJ1-1; D not resolved. The CDR3 is 16 amino acids. Trimming stripped 6 bases from V and 1 base from J, with 18 bases between. The germline V gene has CDR1 SGHTA and CDR2 FQGNSA. CDR3 DNA sequence: TGTGCCAGCAGTCTAGTAGTATCCATTGGGAACACTGAAGCTTTCTTT. Translation: CASSLVVSIGNTEAFF.

This clonotype was counted a few times. The CDR3 bases are TGTGCCAGCAGTGAGATGTACGAGCAGTACTTC. Translating gives CASSEMYEQYF. V and J are TRBV25-1 and TRBJ2-7; D uncertain. This CDR3 contains 11 residues. Deletions cut 3 bases from V and 4 bases from J, with 4 bases between. Germline values: CDR1 MGHDK, CDR2 SYGVNS.

There are a few counts of this clonotype. This rearrangement joins TRBV27 to TRBJ2-7, with 8 nucleotides matching TRBD1. V was clipped by 5 bases and J by 3 bases; unmatched bases: 12. The CDR3 loop spans 16 amino acids. Germline V gives CDR1 MNHEY, CDR2 SMNVEV (reference sequence). Here the CDR3 DNA reads TGTGCCAGCAGTCAAGGACAGGGCAGGTCTCACTACGAGCAGTACTTC. Residues: CASSQGQGRSHYEQYF.

This clonotype was counted ten times or more. CDR3 residues: CSVDGPLQTQYF. The CDR3 coding sequence is TGCAGCGTTGATGGGCCTCTCCAGACCCAGTACTTC. This chain joins TRBV29-1 and TRBJ2-5; D is unclear. This CDR3 comprises 12 residues. In germline, CDR1 is SQVTM, CDR2 ANQGSEA. Trimming left V 3 bases short and J 6 bases short, with 11 bases between.

CDR3 sequence: CATSRVRDTQYF. CDR3 nucleotide sequence: TGTGCCACCAGCAGAGTCAGGGATACGCAGTATTTT. The chain joins TRBV15 to TRBJ2-3; no definite D call. From germline, CDR1 is LNHNV and CDR2 YYDKDF (reference sequence). This CDR3 is built from 12 residues. Trimming removed 1 base at V and 6 bases at J, with 5 bases between.

This chain uses TRBV20-1 with TRBJ2-7, with TRBD2 matching 11 bases. After removal of 3 bases from V and 4 bases from J, the junction contained 11 bases not matched to a gene. The CDR3 contains 16 residues. Germline V gene sequence: CDR1 DFQATT, CDR2 SNEGSKA (reference sequence). This CDR3 is CSASPWSSGRDYEQYF. The CDR3, as DNA: TGCAGTGCTAGCCCCTGGAGTAGCGGGAGGGATTACGAGCAGTACTTC.

V and J are TRBV10-3 and TRBJ1-4; 10 bases map to TRBD1. CDR1 and CDR2 (germline): ENHRY, SYGVKD. The CDR3 runs 15 residues. V dropped 5 bases and J dropped 5; count of bases not matched to a gene: 5. This CDR3 reads CAISHPDRGNEKLFF. CDR3 bases: TGTGCCATCAGTCACCCGGACAGGGGGAATGAAAAACTGTTTTTT.

This clonotype appeared a few times. The genes are TRBV29-1 and TRBJ2-5; no clear D gene. Trimming cost V 7 bases and J 5 bases, with 14 bases left between them. CDR1 is SQVTM and CDR2 is ANQGSEA in the germline V gene. The CDR3 sequence is 12 residues long. DNA for the CDR3: TGCAGCGCTTCCACCAACTCGGAGACCCAGTACTTC. Translating it yields CSASTNSETQYF.

This chain links TRBV7-8 with TRBJ2-2, with D possibly being TRBD1 (6 bases). Germline V gene data show CDR1 as SGHVS and CDR2 as FQNEAQ. This CDR3 is 14 amino acids long. V lost 10 bases and J lost 3, with 15 bases in between. In nucleotides, the CDR3 is TGTGCCACCCCTGGGGGCGCCTACACCGGGGAGCTGTTTTTT. Protein product: CATPGGAYTGELFF.

This rearrangement joins TRBV3-1 to TRBJ1-1; TRBD1 matches at 7 bases. The CDR3 loop spans 14 amino acids. V lost 2 bases and J lost 3; bases outside the gene matches: 3. Germline V gives CDR1 LGHDT, CDR2 YNNKEL (reference sequence). Here the CDR3 DNA reads TGTGCCAGCAGCCAATGGGACAGAGACACTGAAGCTTTCTTT. Its translation is CASSQWDRDTEAFF.

A few counts support this clonotype. The chain is built from TRBV4-1 and TRBJ2-3, with TRBD1 as a possible D gene (5 bases). The CDR3 is 14 residues long. V lost 0 bases to trimming and J lost 5 bases, with 9 bases between them. The germline gives CDR1 MGHRA, CDR2 YSYEKL. CDR3 amino acids: CASSQDLQGDTQYF. The CDR3 region has the DNA TGCGCCAGCAGCCAAGACCTCCAGGGAGATACGCAGTATTTT.

Remarks on this clonotype: Since the CDR3 does not end with the conserved phenylalanine or tryptophan, this likely comes from a read error. This rearrangement joins TRBV9 to TRBJ2-4; TRBD1 matches at 7 bases. Germline V gene lookup returns CDR1 SGDLS and CDR2 YYNGEE. This CDR3 is 14 amino acids long. Unmatched junction bases numbered 6, after V lost 4 bases and J lost 5 bases. CDR3 protein: CASSPAGGQNIQYL. CDR3 nucleotide sequence: TGTGCCAGCAGCCCAGCAGGGGGACAAAACATTCAGTACTTA.

This clonotype was seen more than once but under ten times. The J gene is TRBJ1-3, the V gene TRBV28; the D gene is possibly TRBD1 (6 bases). This CDR3 comprises 15 residues. CDR1 is MDHEN, CDR2 SYDVKM, per germline. V lost 4 bases, J lost 0 bases, and 10 bases lay in between. CDR3 region: CASSYRVYSGNTIYF. CDR3 coding DNA: TGTGCCAGCAGTTACAGGGTATACTCTGGAAACACCATATATTTT.

This sequence joins TRBV20-1 and TRBJ2-6; D possibly corresponds to TRBD1 (5 bases). Trimming pared 2 bases from V and 0 bases from J, leaving 8 bases between. This CDR3 contains 15 residues. Germline V gene sequence: CDR1 DFQATT, CDR2 SNEGSKA (reference sequence). The CDR3 DNA reads as TGCAGTGCTAGATCCGACAGCTCTGGGGCCAACGTCCTGACTTTC. The encoded protein is CSARSDSSGANVLTF.

The V gene is TRBV5-1, the J gene TRBJ2-7; TRBD2 matches at 10 bases. V shed 0 bases, J shed 1 base, and the junction held 7 bases outside the gene matches. The CDR3 totals 17 residues. Germline CDR1 and CDR2: SGHRS and YFSETQ. In DNA form, the CDR3 reads TGCGCCAGCAGCTTGGGAAGCGGGAGGGCCAGGTCCTACGAGCAGTACTTC. Translated: CASSLGSGRARSYEQYF.

The CDR3 DNA is TGTGCCAGCAGCTTAGTGGTCGGCAGGGACAATTCACCCCTCCACTTT. Its translation is CASSLVVGRDNSPLHF. The chain links TRBV7-2 to TRBJ1-6; D possibly corresponds to TRBD1 (5 bases). Germline V lookup: CDR1 SGHTA, CDR2 FQGNSA. The CDR3 consists of 16 residues. The V end lost 1 base, the J end lost 7 bases, and 14 bases lay between the germline ends.

This clonotype was seen a handful of times. The chain carries TRBV28 and TRBJ1-6; TRBD1 agrees at 7 bases. The V gene end was trimmed by 3 bases and the J gene end by 6 bases; junction bases not matched to a gene: 5. This CDR3 spans 15 amino acids. Germline CDR1 reads MDHEN; CDR2 reads SYDVKM. In nucleotides, the CDR3 is TGTGCCAGCAGTTTTGGTGGACAGGTTAATTCACCCCTCCACTTT. Its protein product is CASSFGGQVNSPLHF.

The chain carries TRBV11-2 and TRBJ2-5; D possibly matches TRBD1 or TRBD2 (5 bases each). The V end lost 5 bases, the J end lost 5 bases, and 21 bases lay between the germline ends. Germline V lookup: CDR1 SGHAT, CDR2 FQNNGV. CDR3 length: 16 residues. The CDR3 protein is CASSPQTGTSRETQYF. For the CDR3, the DNA is TGTGCCAGCAGCCCCCAAACCGGGACCAGTAGGGAGACCCAGTACTTC.